The 32 T cell receptor beta chains reported below all come from one sample, sequenced in a study of control samples from healthy donors and cancer patients. Profiling relied on immunoSEQ multiplex PCR, and the TCRdb table lists in-frame clones only, not all of them. The profile shows 95,000 to 110,000 clones, 85% to 90% of them singletons. The sequenced sample was PBMCs. The receptors were sampled from a man aged 55 to 70 with lung cancer.

This rearrangement joins TRBV5-8 to TRBJ1-6; TRBD1 is a possible D gene (6 bases). V was clipped by 0 bases and J by 7 bases, with 17 bases between them. This CDR3 has 17 amino acids. The germline V gene encodes CDR1 SGHTS and CDR2 YDEGEE. The CDR3 DNA follows: TGTGCCAGCAGCTTGGCAGGACAGCCAGCGGCAAATTCACCCCTCCACTTT. The encoded protein is CASSLAGQPAANSPLHF.

The genes are TRBV19 and TRBJ1-1, with 7 bases lining up with TRBD1. This CDR3 region has 15 residues. CDR1 and CDR2 from the germline V gene are LNHDA and SQIVND (reference sequence). V was pared by 4 bases and J by 0 bases, with 5 bases of the junction left unmatched. This CDR3 reads CASSTWDSLNTEAFF. CDR3 in DNA: TGTGCCAGTAGTACATGGGACAGTCTGAACACTGAAGCTTTCTTT.

This clone was observed a single time. The chain joins TRBV6-1 to TRBJ2-7; D gene uncertain. The V gene's germline CDR1 is MNHNS and CDR2 SASEGT. The V end lost 3 bases, the J end lost 2 bases, and 14 bases lay between the germline ends. The CDR3 extends over 15 amino acids. CDR3 coding DNA: TGTGCCAGCAGTGATTGGCACACTAACCCCTACGAGCAGTACGTC. It is translated as CASSDWHTNPYEQYV.

V gene TRBV18 combines with J gene TRBJ2-5, with 10 bases matching TRBD1. The CDR3 runs to 14 residues. With V trimmed by 4 bases and J by 4 bases, 3 bases remained unmatched. Germline values: CDR1 KGHSH, CDR2 LQKENI. The CDR3 loop is CASSQGQGRETQYF. CDR3 DNA sequence: TGTGCCAGCTCACAGGGACAGGGGAGAGAGACCCAGTACTTC.

This clone was detected once. J is TRBJ1-1 and V is TRBV6-1; D may be TRBD1 (6 bases). Trimming pared 1 base from V and 1 base from J, leaving 13 bases between. This CDR3 region has 16 residues. The V gene's germline CDR1 is MNHNS and CDR2 SASEGT. For the CDR3, the DNA is TGTGCCAGCAGTGAAGATGGACAGACGAGGAACACTGAAGCTTTCTTT. Its translation is CASSEDGQTRNTEAFF.

The chain couples TRBV3-1 (or the pseudogene TRBV3-2) to TRBJ2-7, with TRBD1 matching 8 bases. The CDR3 consists of 14 residues. Germline CDR1 and CDR2: LGHDT and YNNKEL (reference sequence). V was clipped by 4 bases and J by 4 bases; unmatched bases: 6. CDR3 residues: CASSPNRQGYEQYF. CDR3 sequence (DNA): TGTGCCAGCAGCCCCAATCGACAGGGGTACGAGCAGTACTTC.

The chain has TRBV10-2 and TRBJ2-5; D remains ambiguous. This CDR3 spans 13 amino acids. Germline V gene sequence: CDR1 WSHSY, CDR2 SAAADI. V lost 0 bases to trimming and J lost 7 bases, with 9 bases between them. The DNA of the CDR3 is TGCGCCAGCAGTGAGTCTGGCGGAGTGACCCAGTACTTC. Translated, it gives CASSESGGVTQYF.

The chain uses TRBV27 and TRBJ1-4; D is possibly TRBD1 (5 bases). The CDR3 spans 14 residues. V was pared by 4 bases and J by 8 bases, with 14 bases between. The germline V gene encodes CDR1 MNHEY and CDR2 SMNVEV (reference sequence). Written as DNA, the CDR3 is TGTGCCAGCAGTTCCGACAGCTCTCTCGAAAAACTGTTTTTT. Its protein product is CASSSDSSLEKLFF.

The V call is TRBV10-3, the J call TRBJ2-7; D is possibly TRBD1 or TRBD2 (6 bases each). With 8 bases removed from V and 7 bases from J, the gap between germline ends came to 15 bases. This CDR3 has 12 amino acids. Germline V gene sequence: CDR1 ENHRY, CDR2 SYGVKD. CDR3 sequence: CAIAGGFSEQYF. CDR3 nucleotide sequence: TGTGCCATCGCCGGGGGCTTTAGTGAGCAGTACTTC.

Only a few counts were recorded for this clone. The gene calls are TRBV10-1 and TRBJ2-1; D gene uncertain. In germline, CDR1 is WNHNN, CDR2 SYGVQD (reference sequence). The CDR3 spans 11 residues. V was shortened by 3 bases and J by 7 bases, with 4 bases between the two germline ends. The CDR3 is CASSEGNEQFF. The CDR3 DNA sequence: TGCGCCAGCAGTGAAGGAAATGAGCAGTTCTTC.

This CDR3 reads CASGKSSGNTIYF. The CDR3 DNA follows: TGTGCCAGCGGGAAGAGCTCTGGAAACACCATATATTTT. The chain uses TRBV7-2 and TRBJ1-3; D gene uncertain. Per the germline V gene, CDR1 is SGHTA and CDR2 is FQGNSA. Trimming pared 8 bases from V and 0 bases from J, leaving 8 bases between. The CDR3 runs 13 residues.

The V gene is TRBV25-1, the J gene TRBJ1-6; 7 nucleotides agree with TRBD1. Losses at the gene ends were 7 bases for V and 12 bases for J; bases not matched to a gene: 9. Looked up from germline, CDR1 is MGHDK and CDR2 is SYGVNS. The CDR3 totals 13 residues. Here the CDR3 reads CASTRGRDLPLHF. CDR3 nucleotides: TGTGCCAGCACAAGGGGGCGGGACTTACCCCTCCACTTT.

V gene TRBV29-1 combines with J gene TRBJ1-2; 8 nucleotides match TRBD1. This CDR3 is 14 amino acids long. V was pared by 4 bases and J by 6 bases, with 10 bases of the junction left unmatched. Germline CDR1 SQVTM, CDR2 ANQGSEA. The chain's CDR3 is CSVGEDRAMDGYTF. The CDR3 region has the DNA TGCAGCGTTGGGGAGGACAGGGCTATGGATGGCTACACCTTC.

This rearrangement joins TRBV5-1 to TRBJ2-5; D is unresolved. CDR1 and CDR2 from the germline V gene are SGHRS and YFSETQ. V lost 2 bases and J 2 bases, leaving 13 bases between the germline ends. This CDR3 spans 15 amino acids. CDR3 nucleotide sequence: TGCGCCAGCAGCTTAACACACCCTGTTCAAGAGACCCAGTACTTC. Translated: CASSLTHPVQETQYF.

J is TRBJ2-1 and V is TRBV6-5, with TRBD1 as a possible D gene (5 bases). Germline V gene lookup returns CDR1 MNHEY and CDR2 SVGAGI. The CDR3 runs to 13 residues. V was clipped by 5 bases and J by 12 bases, with 17 bases between them. The CDR3 DNA reads as TGTGCCAGCAGTACCCCAGGGTCATTGGGGCAGTTCTTC. Translating it yields CASSTPGSLGQFF.

The chain recombines TRBV7-2 with TRBJ2-2; D might be TRBD2 (7 bases). Germline CDR1 SGHTA, CDR2 FQGNSA. Trimming stripped 5 bases from V and 6 bases from J, with 13 bases between. There are 14 residues in the CDR3. This CDR3 is CASSGGGDPGELFF. CDR3 DNA: TGTGCCAGCAGCGGGGGGGGCGATCCCGGGGAGCTGTTTTTT.

The rearrangement links TRBV5-1 to TRBJ1-2, with a tentative D call TRBD1 (6 bases). Germline V gives CDR1 SGHRS, CDR2 YFSETQ. Trimming removed 0 bases from V and 2 bases from J, with 11 bases in between. This CDR3 spans 15 amino acids. The CDR3 is CASSLAAGVNYGYTF. The CDR3 DNA reads as TGCGCCAGCAGCTTGGCCGCAGGGGTGAACTATGGCTACACCTTC.

The chain employs TRBV7-9 and TRBJ2-3, with no clear D. The CDR3 extends over 11 amino acids. CDR1 and CDR2 from the germline V gene are SEHNR and FQNEAQ (reference sequence). V lost 8 bases and J lost 4, with 7 bases in between. The CDR3 bases are TGTGCCAGCGGACGAGCAGATACGCAGTATTTT. It translates to CASGRADTQYF.

The V call is TRBV24-1, the J call TRBJ2-3, with D maybe TRBD1 (5 bases). Germline assignment: CDR1 KGHDR and CDR2 SFDVKD. V was clipped by 0 bases and J by 2 bases, with 8 bases between them. This CDR3 is built from 15 residues. CDR3 sequence reads: CATSDLRRDTDTQYF. CDR3 nucleotide sequence: TGTGCCACCAGTGATTTGCGCAGGGACACAGATACGCAGTATTTT.

V gene TRBV9 combines with J gene TRBJ1-1; no firm D call. The CDR3 has 14 residues. V was cut by 0 bases and J by 8 bases, with 14 bases left in between. CDR1 is SGDLS and CDR2 is YYNGEE in the germline V gene. CDR3 region: CASSVEWRSLEAFF. The CDR3 DNA reads TGTGCCAGCAGCGTAGAATGGAGGTCTCTCGAAGCTTTCTTT.

CDR3 bases: TGCAGTGCTAGTTTAGGGGGAGGGGAAAACTATGGCTACACCTTC. Amino acid sequence: CSASLGGGENYGYTF. The chain couples TRBV20-1 to TRBJ1-2, with D maybe TRBD1 (6 bases). Germline loops: CDR1 DFQATT, CDR2 SNEGSKA (reference sequence). The CDR3 runs to 15 residues. Trimming took off 3 bases at V and 2 bases at J, with 16 bases between the two ends.

This rearrangement joins TRBV7-9 to TRBJ1-5; TRBD1 might be the D (5 bases). V lost 5 bases, J lost 9 bases, and 11 bases lay in between. This CDR3 has 12 amino acids. The germline gives CDR1 SEHNR, CDR2 FQNEAQ (reference sequence). The CDR3 here is CASSRGARPQHF. The CDR3 DNA reads TGTGCCAGCAGCCGAGGGGCCAGGCCCCAGCATTTT.

V gene TRBV27 combines with J gene TRBJ2-5; D is unclear. The CDR3 is 15 amino acids. Germline assignment: CDR1 MNHEY and CDR2 SMNVEV (reference sequence). Trimming stripped 5 bases from V and 0 bases from J, with 13 bases between. The CDR3 spells CASSPLILNQETQYF. CDR3 coding DNA: TGTGCCAGCAGTCCCCTTATTCTAAACCAAGAGACCCAGTACTTC.

This clone was counted a single time. The chain combines TRBV5-1 with TRBJ1-4; no reliable D call. Trimming shortened V by 0 bases and J by 12 bases, and 15 bases separated the two germline ends. Germline V gene lookup returns CDR1 SGHRS and CDR2 YFSETQ. This CDR3 is built from 14 residues. CDR3 region: CASSLVESGGELFF. CDR3 coding DNA: TGCGCCAGCAGCTTGGTGGAGTCGGGCGGGGAACTGTTTTTT.

Ten or more counts support this clone. The V and J genes are TRBV6-2 or TRBV6-3 and TRBJ1-5; D gene ambiguous. Per germline, CDR1 MNHEY and CDR2 SVGEGT. Trimming left V 2 bases short and J 0 bases short, with 11 bases between. The CDR3 length is 16 residues. CDR3 nucleotide sequence: TGTGCCAGCAGTTACCTTCCTGCGGATAGCAATCAGCCCCAGCATTTT. Protein: CASSYLPADSNQPQHF.

V is TRBV5-1 and J is TRBJ2-1; no definite D call. The V and J ends lost 2 bases and 1 base respectively, with 10 bases between them. This CDR3 comprises 15 residues. Looked up from germline, CDR1 is SGHRS and CDR2 is YFSETQ. The CDR3 is CASSFTEPSYNEQFF. As DNA, the CDR3 is TGCGCCAGCAGCTTTACGGAACCATCCTACAATGAGCAGTTCTTC.

The chain is built from TRBV14 and TRBJ2-5, with no clear D. This CDR3 is 15 amino acids long. Looked up from germline, CDR1 is SGHDN and CDR2 is FVKESK. V lost 3 bases, J lost 4 bases, and 15 bases lay in between. The CDR3 loop is CASSHQRNVRETQYF. The CDR3 DNA reads as TGTGCCAGCAGCCATCAGCGCAATGTTCGAGAGACCCAGTACTTC.

The V gene is TRBV5-6, the J gene TRBJ1-1; D gene unclear. Germline CDR1 SGHDT, CDR2 YYEEEE. V dropped 0 bases and J dropped 2 bases, with 5 bases sitting between them. This CDR3 comprises 13 residues. The CDR3 is CASSLVANTEAFF. The CDR3 DNA reads as TGTGCCAGCAGCTTGGTCGCCAACACTGAAGCTTTCTTT.

This clone came up once. The chain carries TRBV3-1 (or the pseudogene TRBV3-2) and TRBJ1-2; D is unresolved. Trimming took 1 base from V and 4 from J, leaving 7 bases between them. Germline V gene data show CDR1 as LGHDT and CDR2 as YNNKEL (reference sequence). This CDR3 has 13 amino acids. CDR3: CASSQGGFYGYTF. DNA of the CDR3: TGTGCCAGCAGCCAAGGTGGGTTCTATGGCTACACCTTC.

The chain combines TRBV11-2 with TRBJ1-2; tentatively, D is TRBD1 (6 bases). V lost 5 bases to trimming and J lost 3 bases, with 16 bases between them. This CDR3 region has 15 residues. The V gene's germline CDR1 is SGHAT and CDR2 FQNNGV. The DNA of the CDR3 is TGTGCCAGCAGCGACCCCGTGGGGGCGGACTATGGCTACACCTTC. Amino acids: CASSDPVGADYGYTF.

A few counts support this clone. The chain is built from TRBV9 and TRBJ2-7; possibly TRBD2 for D (5 bases). The CDR3 extends over 14 amino acids. Germline lookup yields CDR1 SGDLS and CDR2 YYNGEE. V was pared by 8 bases and J by 0 bases, with 15 bases between. This chain's CDR3 is CASSTSGDSYEQYF. DNA of the CDR3: TGTGCCAGTAGCACAAGCGGTGACTCCTACGAGCAGTACTTC.

The chain has TRBV4-1 and TRBJ1-2, with a possible D match to TRBD1 (5 bases). V lost 3 bases and J lost 11, with 28 bases in between. CDR1 and CDR2 from the germline V gene are MGHRA and YSYEKL. The CDR3 contains 17 residues. This CDR3 is CASSQQSRDPSTQRYTF. CDR3 coding DNA: TGCGCCAGCAGCCAGCAAAGCCGGGACCCATCCACACAGAGGTACACCTTC.